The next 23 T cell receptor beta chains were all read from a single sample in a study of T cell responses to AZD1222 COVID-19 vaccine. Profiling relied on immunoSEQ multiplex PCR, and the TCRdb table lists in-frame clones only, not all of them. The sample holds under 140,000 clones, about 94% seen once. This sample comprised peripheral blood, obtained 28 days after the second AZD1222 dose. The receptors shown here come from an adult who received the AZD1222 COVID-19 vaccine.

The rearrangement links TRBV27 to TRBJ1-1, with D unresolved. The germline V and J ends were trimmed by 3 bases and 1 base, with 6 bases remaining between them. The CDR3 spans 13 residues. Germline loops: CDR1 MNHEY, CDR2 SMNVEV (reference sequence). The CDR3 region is CASSLKGNTEAFF. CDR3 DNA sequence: TGTGCCAGCAGTTTGAAGGGGAACACTGAAGCTTTCTTT.

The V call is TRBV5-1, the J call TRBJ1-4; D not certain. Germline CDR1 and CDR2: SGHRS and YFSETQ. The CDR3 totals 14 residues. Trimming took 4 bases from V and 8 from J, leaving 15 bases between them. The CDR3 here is CASSRRSRGEKLFF. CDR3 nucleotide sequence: TGCGCCAGCAGCCGAAGGTCTCGAGGGGAAAAACTGTTTTTT.

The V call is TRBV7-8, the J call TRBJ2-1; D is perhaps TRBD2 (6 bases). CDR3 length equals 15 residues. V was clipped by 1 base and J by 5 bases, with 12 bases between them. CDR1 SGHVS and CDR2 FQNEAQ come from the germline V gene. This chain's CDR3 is CASSLDGGTNNEQFF. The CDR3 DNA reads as TGTGCCAGCAGCTTAGACGGGGGAACTAACAATGAGCAGTTCTTC.

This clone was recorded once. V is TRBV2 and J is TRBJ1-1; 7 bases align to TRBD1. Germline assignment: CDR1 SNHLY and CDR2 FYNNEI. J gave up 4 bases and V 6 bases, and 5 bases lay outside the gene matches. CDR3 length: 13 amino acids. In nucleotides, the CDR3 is TGTGCCAGCAGCGGGCAGGGGGTCACTGAAGCTTTCTTT. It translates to CASSGQGVTEAFF.

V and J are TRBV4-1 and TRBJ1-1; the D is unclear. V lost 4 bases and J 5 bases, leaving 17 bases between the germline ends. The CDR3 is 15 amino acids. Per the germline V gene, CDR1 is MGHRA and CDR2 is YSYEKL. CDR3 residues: CASSPPKRGWTEAFF. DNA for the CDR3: TGCGCCAGCAGCCCTCCGAAGCGGGGATGGACTGAAGCTTTCTTT.

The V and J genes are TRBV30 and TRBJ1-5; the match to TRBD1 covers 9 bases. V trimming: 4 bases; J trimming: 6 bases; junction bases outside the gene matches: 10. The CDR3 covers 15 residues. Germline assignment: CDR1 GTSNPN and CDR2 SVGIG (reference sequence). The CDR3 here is CAWTSGTGIAQPQHF. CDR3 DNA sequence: TGTGCCTGGACCTCCGGGACAGGGATAGCTCAGCCCCAGCATTTT.

CDR3 nucleotide sequence: TGTGCCAGCAGCGATCCTCGGACAGGAAGTGGCTACACCTTC. Translating gives CASSDPRTGSGYTF. The rearrangement joins TRBV9 to TRBJ1-2; 7 nucleotides agree with TRBD1. V trimming: 3 bases; J trimming: 7 bases; junction bases outside the gene matches: 9. This CDR3 comprises 14 residues. Looked up from germline, CDR1 is SGDLS and CDR2 is YYNGEE.

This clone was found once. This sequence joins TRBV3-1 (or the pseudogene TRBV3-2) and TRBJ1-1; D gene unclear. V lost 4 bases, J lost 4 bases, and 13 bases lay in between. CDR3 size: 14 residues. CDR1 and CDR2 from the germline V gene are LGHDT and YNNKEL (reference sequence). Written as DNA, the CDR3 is TGTGCCAGCAGCCGCGGATCCTTAGGCACTGAAGCTTTCTTT. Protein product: CASSRGSLGTEAFF.

The CDR3 loop is CASSLGARTGEKLFF. DNA for the CDR3: TGTGCCAGCAGCTTGGGGGCCCGGACAGGGGAAAAACTGTTTTTT. V and J are TRBV5-6 and TRBJ1-4; 8 bases line up with TRBD1. The CDR3 contains 15 residues. Losses at the gene ends were 0 bases for V and 8 bases for J; bases not matched to a gene: 6. Germline V CDR1 and CDR2: SGHDT, YYEEEE. Using reference TRBV5-6 and TRBJ1-4 for the parts outside the CDR3, the full variable domain is DAGVTQSPTHLIKTRGQQVTLRCSPKSGHDTVSWYQQALGQGPQFIFQYYEEEERQRGNFPDRFSGHQFPNYSSELNVNALLLGDSALYLCASSLGARTGEKLFFGSGTQLSVL.

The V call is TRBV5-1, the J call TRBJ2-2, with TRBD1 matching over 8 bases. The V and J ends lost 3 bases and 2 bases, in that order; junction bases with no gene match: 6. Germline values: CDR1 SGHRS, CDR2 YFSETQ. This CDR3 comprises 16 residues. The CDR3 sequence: CASSSRTGRNTGELFF. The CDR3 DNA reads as TGCGCCAGCAGCTCACGGACAGGGAGAAACACCGGGGAGCTGTTTTTT.

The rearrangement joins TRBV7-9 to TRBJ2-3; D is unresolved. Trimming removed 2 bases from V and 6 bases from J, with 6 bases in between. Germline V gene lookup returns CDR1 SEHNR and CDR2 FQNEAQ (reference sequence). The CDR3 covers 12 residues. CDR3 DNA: TGTGCCAGCAGCTTACTCCAGGATACGCAGTATTTT. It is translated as CASSLLQDTQYF.

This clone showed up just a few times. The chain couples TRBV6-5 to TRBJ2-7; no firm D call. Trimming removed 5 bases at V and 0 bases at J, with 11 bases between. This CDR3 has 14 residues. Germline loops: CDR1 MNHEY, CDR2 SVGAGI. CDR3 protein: CASSPTAFSYEQYF. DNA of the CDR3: TGTGCCAGCAGTCCCACAGCGTTCTCCTACGAGCAGTACTTC.

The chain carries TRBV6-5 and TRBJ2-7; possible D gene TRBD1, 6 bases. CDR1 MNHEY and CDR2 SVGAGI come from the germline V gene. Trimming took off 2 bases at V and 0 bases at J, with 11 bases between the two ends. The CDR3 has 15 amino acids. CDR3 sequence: CASSYRRDNSYEQYF. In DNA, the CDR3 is TGTGCCAGCAGTTACCGTAGGGACAACTCCTACGAGCAGTACTTC.

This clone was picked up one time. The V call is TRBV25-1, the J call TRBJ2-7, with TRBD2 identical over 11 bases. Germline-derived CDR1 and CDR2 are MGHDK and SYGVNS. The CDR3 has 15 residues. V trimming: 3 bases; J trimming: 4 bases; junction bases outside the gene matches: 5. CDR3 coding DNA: TGTGCCAGCAGTGATCCGACTAGCGGGGATTACGAGCAGTACTTC. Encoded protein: CASSDPTSGDYEQYF.

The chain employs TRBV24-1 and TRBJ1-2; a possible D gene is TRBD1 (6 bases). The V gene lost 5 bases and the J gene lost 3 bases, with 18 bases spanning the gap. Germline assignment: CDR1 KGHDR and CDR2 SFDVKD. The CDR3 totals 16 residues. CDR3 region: CATSGTAPISYYGYTF. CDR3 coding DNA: TGTGCCACCAGTGGGACAGCCCCGATTTCCTACTATGGCTACACCTTC.

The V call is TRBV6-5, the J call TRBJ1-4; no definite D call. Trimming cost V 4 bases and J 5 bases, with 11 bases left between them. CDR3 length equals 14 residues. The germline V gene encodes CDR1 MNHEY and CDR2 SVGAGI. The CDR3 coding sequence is TGTGCCAGCAGTTTCCGCCCTAGCAATGAAAAACTGTTTTTT. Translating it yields CASSFRPSNEKLFF.

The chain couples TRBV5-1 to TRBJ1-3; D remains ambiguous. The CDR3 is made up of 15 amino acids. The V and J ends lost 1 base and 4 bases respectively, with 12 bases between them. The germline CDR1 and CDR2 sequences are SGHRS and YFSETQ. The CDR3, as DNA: TGCGCCAGCAGCTTGCCCCGGGGAGGCGGAAACACCATATATTTT. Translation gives CASSLPRGGGNTIYF. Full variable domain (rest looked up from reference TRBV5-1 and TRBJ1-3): KAGVTQTPRYLIKTRGQQVTLSCSPISGHRSVSWYQQTPGQGLQFLFEYFSETQRNKGNFPGRFSGRQFSNSRSEMNVSTLELGDSALYLCASSLPRGGGNTIYFGEGSWLTVV.

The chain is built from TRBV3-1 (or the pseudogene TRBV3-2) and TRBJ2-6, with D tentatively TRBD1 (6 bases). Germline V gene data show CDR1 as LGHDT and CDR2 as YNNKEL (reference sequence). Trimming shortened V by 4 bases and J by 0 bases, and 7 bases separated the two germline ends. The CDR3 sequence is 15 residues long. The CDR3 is CASSRGLSGANVLTF. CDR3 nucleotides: TGTGCCAGCAGCCGGGGGCTCTCTGGGGCCAACGTCCTGACTTTC.

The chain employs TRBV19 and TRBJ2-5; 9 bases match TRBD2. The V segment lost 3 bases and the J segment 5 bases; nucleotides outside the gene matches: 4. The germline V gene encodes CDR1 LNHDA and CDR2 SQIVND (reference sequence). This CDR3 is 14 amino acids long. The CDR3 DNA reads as TGTGCCAGTAGTATCCTAGCGGGGAGGGAGACCCAGTACTTC. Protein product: CASSILAGRETQYF.

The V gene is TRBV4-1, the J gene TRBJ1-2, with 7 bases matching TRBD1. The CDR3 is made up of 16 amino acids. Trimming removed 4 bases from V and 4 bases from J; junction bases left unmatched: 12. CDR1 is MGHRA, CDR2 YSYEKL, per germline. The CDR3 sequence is CASSPSWDRPIYGYTF. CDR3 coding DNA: TGCGCCAGCAGCCCGTCCTGGGACAGACCCATCTATGGCTACACCTTC.

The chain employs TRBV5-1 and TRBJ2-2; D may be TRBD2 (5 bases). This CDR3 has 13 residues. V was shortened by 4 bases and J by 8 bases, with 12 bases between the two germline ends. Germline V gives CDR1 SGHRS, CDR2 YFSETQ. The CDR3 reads CASSTTRLGELFF. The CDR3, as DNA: TGCGCCAGCAGCACAACCCGACTAGGGGAGCTGTTTTTT.

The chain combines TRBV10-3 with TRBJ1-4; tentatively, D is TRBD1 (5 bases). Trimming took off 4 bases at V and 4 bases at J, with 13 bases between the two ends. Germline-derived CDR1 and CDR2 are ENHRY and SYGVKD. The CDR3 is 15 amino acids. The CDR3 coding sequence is TGTGCCATCAGTGGGGATTTGGGGGATAATGAAAAACTGTTTTTT. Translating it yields CAISGDLGDNEKLFF.

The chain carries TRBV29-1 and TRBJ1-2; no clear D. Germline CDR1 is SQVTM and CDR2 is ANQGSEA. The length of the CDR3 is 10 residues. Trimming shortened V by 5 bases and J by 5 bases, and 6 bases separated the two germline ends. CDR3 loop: CSVPGYGYTF. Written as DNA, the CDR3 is TGCAGCGTTCCCGGGTATGGCTACACCTTC.